The 17 T cell receptor beta chains below were found in one sample sequenced in a study of T cells in Graves' hyperthyroidism and ophthalmopathy. Template material for amplifying TCR beta CDR3 regions consisted of RNA transcripts. RT-PCR in the first round (using the HTBI primer set) targeted the TCR CDR3. TCRdb fed the multiplex PCR reads into MiXCR, producing one record per CDR3 protein. The table has 350,000 to 400,000 distinct CDR3 sequences, under 20% seen once; the top ten hold 40%. The sequenced sample was blood. The source of these receptors is a man younger than 30 with Graves' ophthalmopathy.

This clonotype was observed at least ten times. The chain is built from TRBV20-1 and TRBJ2-3; 8 nucleotides agree with TRBD1. The germline gives CDR1 DFQATT, CDR2 SNEGSKA (reference sequence). J lost 5 bases, V lost 5 bases, and 3 bases had no gene match. This CDR3 contains 12 residues. The CDR3 DNA follows: TGCAGTGCTGGACAGGGAGGAGATACGCAGTATTTT. It specifies CSAGQGGDTQYF.

In its sample, this clonotype was seen many times. The V and J genes are TRBV20-1 and TRBJ1-4; D gene uncertain. Germline loops: CDR1 DFQATT, CDR2 SNEGSKA (reference sequence). The length of the CDR3 is 13 residues. The V end lost 4 bases, the J end lost 6 bases, and 12 bases lay between the germline ends. The CDR3 sequence: CSATPDPDEKLFF. CDR3 nucleotides: TGCAGTGCTACACCGGACCCTGATGAAAAACTGTTTTTT.

The chain uses TRBV2 and TRBJ2-7, with 10 bases fitting TRBD2. This CDR3 has 17 residues. Germline V gene lookup returns CDR1 SNHLY and CDR2 FYNNEI. V gave up 7 bases and J gave up 0 bases; unmatched junction bases: 12. CDR3 sequence: CASTQRLAGVVSYEQYF. The CDR3 DNA sequence: TGTGCCAGCACCCAACGGCTAGCGGGAGTCGTCTCCTACGAGCAGTACTTC. The variable domain in full, with the rest retrieved from reference TRBV2 and TRBJ2-7, is EPEVTQTPSHQVTQMGQEVILRCVPISNHLYFYWYRQILGQKVEFLVSFYNNEISEKSEIFDDQFSVERPDGSNFTLKIRSTKLEDSAMYFCASTQRLAGVVSYEQYFGPGTRLTVT.

For the CDR3, the DNA is TGTGCCAGCAGCTCCGGGACAGGGCAGGGCGGGGAGCTGTTTTTT. Translating gives CASSSGTGQGGELFF. The chain links TRBV28 to TRBJ2-2, with TRBD1 matching 9 bases. V was clipped by 6 bases and J by 7 bases; unmatched bases: 9. This CDR3 spans 15 amino acids. Germline values: CDR1 MDHEN, CDR2 SYDVKM.

With respect to this clonotype: Possible read error: a much larger clone is one base away. The rearrangement joins TRBV28 to TRBJ2-5; 12 bases agree with TRBD2. Per the germline V gene, CDR1 is MDHEN and CDR2 is SYDVKM. This CDR3 has 15 residues. CDR3 DNA sequence: TGTGCCGGCAGGCGGACTAGCGGGGAAGCAGAGACCCAGTACTTC. Translated, it gives CAGRRTSGEAETQYF.

Note on this clonotype: A much larger clonotype is one base distant, so this may be a read error. The CDR3 does not end in the conserved phenylalanine or tryptophan, so this is likely a read error. This rearrangement joins TRBV2 to TRBJ1-5; D remains ambiguous. Deletions cut 8 bases from V and 4 bases from J, with 9 bases between. The CDR3 is 12 amino acids. Per germline, CDR1 SNHLY and CDR2 FYNNEI. The CDR3 sequence is CASRAQNQPQHS. The CDR3 DNA reads TGTGCCAGCCGGGCCCAGAATCAGCCCCAGCATTCT.

Ten or more counts support this clonotype. The V call is TRBV12-3 or TRBV12-4, the J call TRBJ2-7; D is unresolved. The CDR3 extends over 13 amino acids. The V end was cut by 4 bases, the J end by 5 bases, with 12 bases between. The CDR3 DNA follows: TGTGCCAGCAGTTGGGGTTTTCTTGACGAGCAGTACTTC. It specifies CASSWGFLDEQYF.

This clonotype has just a few counts. A read error may be the cause here, since a much bigger clone is one base away. The rearrangement joins TRBV12-3 or TRBV12-4 to TRBJ1-2; 10 bases map to TRBD1. The CDR3 sequence is 12 residues long. Germline trimming cut 6 bases from V and 8 bases from J; bases unmatched to any gene: 3. Here the CDR3 reads CASSTGQGGYTF. CDR3 sequence (DNA): TGTGCCAGCAGCACGGGACAGGGGGGCTACACCTTC.

This clonotype appeared a few times. The chain uses TRBV12-5 and TRBJ2-1; 9 bases agree with TRBD1. The V and J ends lost 6 bases and 7 bases, in that order; junction bases with no gene match: 1. This CDR3 region has 12 residues. Germline V lookup: CDR1 LGHNT, CDR2 FRNRAP. The CDR3 loop reads CASGTGGNEQFF. The CDR3 DNA reads TGTGCTAGTGGGACAGGGGGGAATGAGCAGTTCTTC.

Ten or more counts support this clonotype. The J gene is TRBJ2-7, the V gene TRBV6-1; TRBD1 or TRBD2 may be the D gene (5 bases each). The CDR3 spans 16 residues. From germline, CDR1 is MNHNS and CDR2 SASEGT. V was pared by 1 base and J by 0 bases, with 13 bases between. CDR3 coding DNA: TGTGCCAGCAGTGAAGGGACACCGGGGCCCTCCTACGAGCAGTACTTC. Protein: CASSEGTPGPSYEQYF.

This clonotype was detected ten times or more. This chain connects TRBV6-5 to TRBJ1-5, with D possibly being TRBD1 (6 bases). Deletions cut 1 base from V and 5 bases from J, with 9 bases between. This CDR3 region has 14 residues. CDR1 is MNHEY and CDR2 is SVGAGI in the germline V gene. The CDR3 reads CASSYWQGYQPQHF. The CDR3 DNA reads as TGTGCCAGCAGTTACTGGCAGGGGTATCAGCCCCAGCATTTT.

This clonotype was seen a handful of times. The chain has TRBV3-1 and TRBJ2-3; 7 nucleotides agree with TRBD2. The ends lost 1 base at V and 2 bases at J; junction bases unmatched: 6. Germline lookup yields CDR1 LGHDT and CDR2 YNNKEL (reference sequence). This CDR3 is 16 amino acids long. CDR3 bases: TGTGCCAGCAGCCAAGGGTCCGGGGGGATCACAGATACGCAGTATTTT. The encoded protein is CASSQGSGGITDTQYF.

This clonotype was seen a few times. This chain uses TRBV7-9 with TRBJ1-2; 7 bases are shared with TRBD1. Germline loops: CDR1 SEHNR, CDR2 FQNEAQ (reference sequence). CDR3 size: 12 residues. The junction had 7 bases not matched to a gene; V was cut back by 1 base and J by 14 bases. The CDR3 reads CASSLEGTGETF. The CDR3 DNA is TGTGCCAGCAGCTTAGAAGGAACAGGGGAAACCTTC.

This clonotype has a handful of counts. The chain has TRBV19 and TRBJ2-1; D is ambiguous. This CDR3 comprises 12 residues. Deletions cut 5 bases from V and 7 bases from J, with 9 bases between. CDR1 is LNHDA, CDR2 SQIVND, per germline (reference sequence). DNA for the CDR3: TGTGCCAGTAGTGGCAGGAGTAATGAGCAGTTCTTC. This translates into CASSGRSNEQFF.

Ten or more counts support this clonotype. The chain uses TRBV4-2 and TRBJ2-3; weak D call: TRBD1 (6 bases). CDR1 and CDR2 (germline): LGHNA, YNFKEQ. This CDR3 is 16 amino acids long. V lost 0 bases to trimming and J lost 0 bases, with 10 bases between them. Here the CDR3 DNA reads TGTGCCAGCAGCCAAGATGGCAGGGGAAGCACAGATACGCAGTATTTT. Translated: CASSQDGRGSTDTQYF.

The gene calls are TRBV7-2 and TRBJ1-1, with 8 bases identical to TRBD1. In germline, CDR1 is SGHTA, CDR2 FQGNSA. The V segment lost 6 bases and the J segment 0 bases; nucleotides outside the gene matches: 12. The CDR3 length is 17 residues. The CDR3: CASSFRQGSWMNTEAFF. CDR3 nucleotide sequence: TGTGCCAGCAGTTTTAGACAGGGGTCATGGATGAACACTGAAGCTTTCTTT.

This chain connects TRBV5-1 to TRBJ2-5, with 13 bases matching TRBD2. The CDR3 runs to 16 residues. Germline CDR1 SGHRS, CDR2 YFSETQ. With 4 bases clipped from V and 3 bases from J, the junction kept 6 bases outside the gene matches. DNA of the CDR3: TGCGCCAGCAGCGGCGCCGGGACTAGCGGGGAAGAGACCCAGTACTTC. As protein: CASSGAGTSGEETQYF.